This record looks at one T cell receptor beta chain sequence and its context. This clone's antigen is unknown. Per-base quality was not reported, and no clone a single base away is much larger than it. CDR1 and CDR2 are drawn from the germline V gene: MNHNS, SASEGT. The junction shows trimming of 8 bases on V and 2 bases on J, plus 13 bases between the germline ends. Inclusive of the bounding cysteine and phenylalanine, the CDR3 is 13 residues long. Only the CDR3 portion is preserved as DNA: 39 bases, with reading frame beginning at the first base. The entry originates in a study of cytomegalovirus exposure and HLA in healthy donors (dated by TCRdb to the late 2010s). At the level of the whole study: An earlier analysis of fewer than 750 of the donors reported 250 to 350 Gb of sequence data and 117 million unique TCR beta sequences obtained from some 200 million T cells. Around 320 gigabases of sequencing data and approximately 85 million unique TCR sequences were included in an early release covering about 600 HLA-typed donors. The genetic ancestry cluster associated with self-reported Caucasian donors included roughly four fifths of the 300 to 400 genotyped donors. The study was designed to test whether signatures of past pathogen exposure could be identified by cataloging public T cell receptors. Using immunosequencing, the study profiled T cell repertoires from around 670 subjects and related those repertoires to cytomegalovirus serostatus. In addition to the first cohort of about 650 subjects, a separate validation cohort of 130 or so different subjects was used. To predict cytomegalovirus infection status, the study brought together high-throughput TCR immunosequencing, statistical association of individual TCRs with disease status, and machine learning. A later analysis re-analyzed previously published TCR beta repertoires from 550 to 700 donors and added high-resolution HLA genotyping to study TCR occurrence patterns. In the later analysis, no new phenotypic data were used to find candidate immune exposures; instead, reliance was placed on TCR beta sequences and their occurrence across donors. To decide whether each TCR beta V gene segment behaved as functional or pseudogenic, an earlier analysis of some 600 of the donors relied on high-throughput TCR beta sequencing. Alongside the repertoire data, information on donor age, sex, ethnicity and CMV serostatus was compiled. A later genetic analysis took genome-wide SNP genotypes for about 55% of the 666 donors and used that subset as a discovery cohort. All discovery cohort repertoires had been generated on a single sequencing platform. HLA typing covered class I and class II loci at four-digit resolution. Typing coverage varied by locus: roughly 620-640 donors for A, B, C, DRB1 and DQB1; about 520 for DQA1; 600 to 610 for DPA1; approximately 490 for DPB1. Four or five DR-DQ haplotypes were handled as single units for association and clustering, since linkage in the cohort was strong. Among around 400 genotyped donors of the cohort, an average of around 240,000 unique TCR beta nucleotide sequences were sequenced per donor, around 20% of them non-productive. Study-level results and caveats: A later analysis found that TCR association rates varied across HLA loci, with DRB1 alleles showing the most associated TCRs and HLA-C alleles the fewest. A few of the identified cytomegalovirus-associated TCR beta chains were confirmed in vitro to be specific for cytomegalovirus antigens. The sequencing pipeline was judged likely to have produced a cluster of highly shared sequence variants as a technical artifact. According to the authors, the approach could potentially be generalized to other disease states and immunological phenotypes. Some IMGT-functional V segments, including TRBV6-2 and TRBV6-3, could not be distinguished by the 87-base-pair reads and were therefore excluded. Roughly uniform sequencing depth across donors was assumed in presence/absence analyses, although this assumption may not hold. CMV serostatus was the only immune exposure information available for the cohort. A later genetic analysis associated a missense DCLRE1C variant with V-gene and J-gene trimming of TCR beta chains, and an independent cohort replicated the association. Most TCR sequences were seen in very few donors, while some public TCRs were found in many individuals. A later analysis found that HLA-associated TCR beta chains were more clonally expanded and had lower generation probabilities than equally common non-associated chains. In an earlier analysis of about 600 of the donors, most TCR beta V segments appeared in productive rearrangements about 90% or about 30% of the time, broadly matching IMGT annotations. When HLA alleles, especially DR and DQ, strongly co-occurred, attributing TCR associations to individual alleles was difficult. A later analysis reported that several top co-occurrence clusters appeared linked to parvovirus B19, influenza, CMV and Epstein-Barr virus. In a later analysis, most CMV-associated TCR beta chains were found to appear HLA-restricted, with HLA associations seemingly driven largely by CMV exposure. A later genetic analysis reported fewer N-insertions in productive TCRs among donors in an Asian-associated ancestry cluster than the roughly 650-donor mean. A total of 150 to 200 TCR beta chains were listed by the study as associated with cytomegalovirus. Correlated functional status among segregating V segments might be attributable to linkage disequilibrium, but an unknown experimental factor could not be ruled out. HLA typing was unavailable for some donors at each locus, so association tests used only the typed subset. About 15 rarely observed V segments, including chromosome 9 orphons, were excluded from the earlier analysis of some 590 of the donors because counts were too low. Specific HLA alleles were associated with 15,000 to 20,000 TCR beta sequences at a false discovery rate of 0.05 in a later analysis. In this cohort, only TCR beta chains were sequenced, and detectable features were limited by the absence of alpha or paired-chain data. The classifier was reported to diagnose cytomegalovirus status with high specificity and sensitivity in both the original and validation cohorts. A further reported finding was that TCR beta sequences accurately predicted the HLA-A and HLA-B alleles for most subjects in the first cohort.

The cohort was made up of approximately 670 healthy bone marrow donors. At the time of sampling, all cohort members were nominally healthy, though unrecorded immune exposures were likely present. The donor tested CMV seropositive and was one of the 289 seropositive cohort members. Each donor provided a peripheral blood sample, and peripheral blood mononuclear cells were used for TCR beta sequencing. Genomic DNA was extracted from the blood cell samples with the Qiagen DNeasy Blood Extraction Kit. The library was made by the immunoSEQ multiplex PCR assay. A mixture of 60 forward primers for TCR Vbeta segments and 13 reverse primers for TCR Jbeta segments was used in the multiplex PCR. Amplification of the CDR3 region of rearranged TCR beta genes was performed with a multiplex PCR assay on genomic DNA. The amplified TCR beta libraries were sequenced on the Illumina HiSeq System as 87-base-pair reads. As for how the authors treated the data: A later analysis counted around 72 million unique TCR beta chains across the 670 or so repertoires, and 10 million to 12 million of these chains were shared by at least two donors. A nearest-neighbor algorithm error-corrected the raw reads and collapsed the reads into unique sequences, merging closely related sequences to remove PCR and sequencing errors. To assign V, D and J gene segments, CDR3 sequences were aligned to IMGT reference sequences. For a sequence to be retained, a match of at least six nucleotides was required to both a V gene segment and a J gene segment. A rearrangement counted as productive if the CDR3 had no stop codons and remained in frame with V and J, and every other rearrangement counted as non-productive. CDR3 was defined according to IMGT convention as the region running from the second conserved V-encoded cysteine to the conserved J-encoded phenylalanine. Sequences without an unambiguous match to a single V gene segment were excluded from the earlier analysis of approximately 560 of the donors. An earlier analysis of 550 to 650 of the donors classified V segments as functional when productive rearrangements were above 56.7% and as segregating when the standard deviation between donors was above 5%. To diagnose cytomegalovirus status from the catalog of TCR beta chain sequences, a statistical classification framework was built. V and J gene assignment, in a later analysis, came from comparing TCR nucleotide sequences with IMGT/GENE-DB human TR gene sequences. A later analysis assigned CDR3 sequences and most-parsimonious VDJ recombination scenarios with the TCRdist pipeline. In a later analysis, each TCR beta chain was defined by its CDR3 amino acid sequence together with its V-gene family, and reads lacking a unique V-gene family were excluded. To address suspected cross-contamination and a sequencing artifact, a later analysis removed under 600 highly shared, low-generation-probability nucleotide sequences. In a later analysis, a clonal expansion index was calculated for each public chain from normalized within-repertoire ranks of inferred template counts. In a later analysis, generation probabilities were computed with a VDJ recombination model fitted to out-of-frame rearrangements, and the resulting probabilities were checked against IGoR. In a later analysis, hypergeometric tests were used to score TCR-TCR, TCR-HLA and TCR-CMV co-occurrence, with a repertoire-size bias correction applied to TCR pairs. To estimate false discovery rates, a later analysis permuted the HLA or CMV assignments 20 times. In a later analysis, co-occurring TCRs were grouped using DBSCAN, with TCRdist sequence similarity added in when clustering inside HLA-allele-positive subsets. Co-occurrence clustering excluded repertoires with fewer than 30,000 or more than 120,000 public chains, plus five with anomalous nucleotide sharing. TCRdb retrieved this table from immuneACCESS and kept in-frame rearrangements only. Not all clones are present; in checked studies, unresolved V genes account for under half, and no reason is known for the remainder. Clone size and V and J calls were adopted from that table, with D and trimming inferred from the DNA. The sample table contains more than 110,000 clones; only one count was recorded for approximately 70% of them. Roughly 1.9% of the sample lies in the top ten.

The chain is encoded by TRBV6-1 joined to TRBJ2-7; a tentative D call is TRBD2 (5 bases match). The sample taken for sequencing was PBMCs. The clonotype originates from a woman in her sixties or seventies in good health and CMV-seropositive. The bases are TGTGCCAGCTCTAGGGAGTCTGCCTACGAGCAGTACTTC. It is translated as CASSRESAYEQYF.